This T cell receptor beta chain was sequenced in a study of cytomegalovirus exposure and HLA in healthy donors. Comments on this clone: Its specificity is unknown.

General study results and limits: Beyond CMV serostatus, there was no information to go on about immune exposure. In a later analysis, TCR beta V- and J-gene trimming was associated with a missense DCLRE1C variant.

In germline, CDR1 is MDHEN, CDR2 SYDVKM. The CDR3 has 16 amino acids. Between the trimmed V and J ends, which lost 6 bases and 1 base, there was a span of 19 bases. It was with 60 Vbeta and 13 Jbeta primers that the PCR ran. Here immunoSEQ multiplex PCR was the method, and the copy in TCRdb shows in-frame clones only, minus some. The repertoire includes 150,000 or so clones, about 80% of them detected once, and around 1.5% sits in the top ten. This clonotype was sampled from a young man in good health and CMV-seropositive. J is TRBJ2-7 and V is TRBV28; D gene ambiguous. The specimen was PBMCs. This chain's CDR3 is CASSSPPNRISYEQYF. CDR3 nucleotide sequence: TGTGCCAGCAGCTCCCCCCCCAACAGAATATCCTACGAGCAGTACTTC.